One and the same sample provided the 22 T cell receptor beta chains below, sequenced in a study of regulatory T cells in long-lasting Graves disease. Time point meaning: persistent/refractory GD, antithyroid drugs over 5 years with positive TRAb. PBMC-derived RNA was used for the TCR library. According to the study, TCR beta libraries were built with iRepertoire HTBI primers and CDR3-region Arm-PCR. Each CDR3 protein is one row after TCRdb ran MiXCR on the multiplex PCR reads. Of about 660,000 distinct CDR3 sequences listed, approximately 31% are singletons. The sequencing used peripheral blood mononuclear cells (PBMCs), collected when the disease was refractory, from a patient treated with antithyroid drugs. These receptors originate from a female donor with Graves disease.

This clonotype turned up a few times. CDR3: CASSAQGVSYEQYF. The CDR3 nucleotides are TGTGCCAGCAGTGCCCAGGGAGTCTCCTACGAGCAGTACTTC. The chain is built from TRBV6-1 and TRBJ2-7; D may correspond to TRBD1 or TRBD2 (5 bases each). The V gene lost 4 bases and the J gene lost 0 bases, with 10 bases spanning the gap. This CDR3 is built from 14 residues. CDR1 and CDR2 from the germline V gene are MNHNS and SASEGT.

The gene calls are TRBV30 and TRBJ1-5; possible D gene TRBD1, 5 bases. The V end lost 0 bases, the J end lost 10 bases, and 16 bases lay between the germline ends. The CDR3 has 14 amino acids. From germline, CDR1 is GTSNPN and CDR2 SVGIG (reference sequence). CDR3 sequence reads: CAWSVGQGGGPQHF. CDR3 in DNA: TGTGCCTGGAGTGTAGGCCAGGGTGGTGGTCCCCAGCATTTT.

Only a few counts were recorded for this clonotype. This chain links TRBV2 with TRBJ1-2; D perhaps matches TRBD1 (5 bases). With 2 bases removed from V and 5 bases from J, the gap between germline ends came to 9 bases. Germline assignment: CDR1 SNHLY and CDR2 FYNNEI. This CDR3 spans 13 amino acids. CDR3 in DNA: TGTGCCAGCAGTGAACAGGGCCAATATGGCTACACCTTC. Its protein product is CASSEQGQYGYTF.

This chain's CDR3 is CASSIGAVGQGYSNQPQHF. CDR3 in DNA: TGTGCCAGTAGTATAGGTGCAGTCGGGCAGGGATATAGCAATCAGCCCCAGCATTTT. The chain employs TRBV19 and TRBJ1-5, with D perhaps matching TRBD1 (5 bases). This CDR3 is built from 19 residues. Germline CDR1 is LNHDA and CDR2 is SQIVND (reference sequence). Between the trimmed V and J ends, which lost 1 base and 0 bases, there was a span of 19 bases.

There are a few counts of this clonotype. The rearrangement joins TRBV20-1 to TRBJ2-5; tentatively, D is TRBD2 (6 bases). In germline, CDR1 is DFQATT, CDR2 SNEGSKA (reference sequence). V gave up 6 bases and J gave up 2 bases, with 16 bases separating them. The CDR3 is made up of 14 amino acids. CDR3 protein: CSAGGISKQETQYF. Written as DNA, the CDR3 is TGCAGTGCCGGGGGTATATCAAAGCAAGAGACCCAGTACTTC.

The J gene is TRBJ1-1, the V gene TRBV3-1, with a possible D match to TRBD1 (6 bases). The germline V gene encodes CDR1 LGHDT and CDR2 YNNKEL (reference sequence). The CDR3 loop spans 15 amino acids. Trimming removed 1 base at V and 6 bases at J, with 15 bases between. CDR3 DNA sequence: TGTGCCAGCAGCCAAGGCAGGGGAAGAGTCGCTGAAGCTTTCTTT. Its protein product is CASSQGRGRVAEAFF.

V gene TRBV20-1 combines with J gene TRBJ2-4; no clear D. Between the trimmed V and J ends, which lost 3 bases and 4 bases, there was a span of 7 bases. The CDR3 has 12 amino acids. Germline V gene lookup returns CDR1 DFQATT and CDR2 SNEGSKA (reference sequence). The CDR3 protein is CSASGLKNIQYF. The CDR3 bases are TGCAGTGCTAGCGGGCTAAAAAACATTCAGTACTTC.

CDR3 amino acids: CASSPEVGAEAFF. The CDR3 DNA follows: TGCGCCAGCAGCCCGGAGGTGGGGGCCGAAGCTTTCTTT. The V call is TRBV5-1, the J call TRBJ1-1, with D possibly being TRBD1 (6 bases). Germline-derived CDR1 and CDR2 are SGHRS and YFSETQ. The CDR3 loop spans 13 amino acids. Deletions cut 4 bases from V and 8 bases from J, with 15 bases between.

This clonotype has more than one count but fewer than ten. The CDR3 sequence is CAWKDGTNYEQYF. The CDR3 DNA follows: TGTGCCTGGAAAGACGGGACCAACTACGAGCAGTACTTC. The chain links TRBV30 to TRBJ2-7, with D perhaps being TRBD1 or TRBD2 (5 bases each). The length of the CDR3 is 13 residues. Looked up from germline, CDR1 is GTSNPN and CDR2 is SVGIG (reference sequence). V lost 4 bases and J 3 bases, leaving 13 bases between the germline ends.

A few counts support this clonotype. This chain connects TRBV12-3 or TRBV12-4 to TRBJ2-2; TRBD2 might be the D (6 bases). V was cut by 6 bases and J by 0 bases, with 17 bases left in between. The CDR3 sequence is 17 residues long. The CDR3 sequence is CASSQAGRTANTGELFF. Here the CDR3 DNA reads TGTGCCAGCAGCCAGGCGGGGCGCACCGCGAACACCGGGGAGCTGTTTTTT.

This chain links TRBV19 with TRBJ2-5; perhaps TRBD2 as D (6 bases). V lost 6 bases and J 1 base, leaving 24 bases between the germline ends. Per the germline V gene, CDR1 is LNHDA and CDR2 is SQIVND (reference sequence). This CDR3 region has 18 residues. In nucleotides, the CDR3 is TGTGCCAGTAGGAGACGGGACTCCGCAGCCCAACCCCAAGAGACCCAGTACTTC. Its translation is CASRRRDSAAQPQETQYF.

The chain employs TRBV5-6 and TRBJ1-3; no firm D call. The V end lost 4 bases, the J end lost 0 bases, and 14 bases lay between the germline ends. This CDR3 has 16 residues. The germline V gene encodes CDR1 SGHDT and CDR2 YYEEEE. The CDR3 is CASSPEPGGSGNTIYF. The DNA for the CDR3 is TGTGCCAGCAGCCCAGAACCAGGAGGCTCTGGAAACACCATATATTTT.

This clonotype appeared a few times. V and J are TRBV28 and TRBJ1-5; D uncertain. CDR3 length: 12 residues. Germline lookup yields CDR1 MDHEN and CDR2 SYDVKM. Trimming took 1 base from V and 5 from J, leaving 3 bases between them. The CDR3 coding sequence is TGTGCCAGCAGTTTATATTATCAGCCCCAGCATTTT. Its translation: CASSLYYQPQHF.

This sequence joins TRBV10-3 and TRBJ2-7, with unresolved D. Germline V gives CDR1 ENHRY, CDR2 SYGVKD. The CDR3 consists of 11 residues. Trimming pared 4 bases from V and 3 bases from J, leaving 4 bases between. In nucleotides, the CDR3 is TGTGCCATCAGTGCCCACTACGAGCAGTACTTC. Protein: CAISAHYEQYF.

About this clonotype itself: A read error may be the cause here, since a much bigger clone is one base away. The missing conserved phenylalanine or tryptophan at the end of this CDR3 makes a read error likely. The chain uses TRBV28 and TRBJ2-5, with no clear D. The V end lost 6 bases, the J end lost 5 bases, and 10 bases lay between the germline ends. Germline assignment: CDR1 MDHEN and CDR2 SYDVKM. The CDR3 spans 12 residues. The CDR3 here is CASRGFVETQYL. The CDR3 bases are TGTGCCAGCAGAGGGTTTGTCGAGACCCAGTACCTC.

The gene calls are TRBV29-1 and TRBJ2-7; no clear D. Deletions cut 4 bases from V and 6 bases from J, with 10 bases between. The CDR3 runs to 11 residues. Germline V lookup: CDR1 SQVTM, CDR2 ANQGSEA. The CDR3: CSVVRRGEQYF. The DNA for the CDR3 is TGCAGCGTTGTTCGGCGTGGCGAGCAGTACTTC.

The chain's CDR3 is CASSDVFEDGYTF. CDR3 DNA: TGTGCCAGCAGTGATGTGTTTGAGGACGGCTACACCTTC. The gene calls are TRBV25-1 and TRBJ1-2; no clear D. The CDR3 is 13 amino acids. Looked up from germline, CDR1 is MGHDK and CDR2 is SYGVNS. Trimming removed 3 bases at V and 8 bases at J, with 13 bases between.

This clonotype was seen a handful of times. The chain combines TRBV14 with TRBJ1-1; D remains ambiguous. Germline-derived CDR1 and CDR2 are SGHDN and FVKESK. This CDR3 region has 18 residues. The V end was cut by 3 bases, the J end by 0 bases, with 20 bases between. The chain's CDR3 is CASSHRVSGLRLNTEAFF. The CDR3 DNA is TGTGCCAGCAGCCACCGAGTTTCCGGGCTCCGGTTGAACACTGAAGCTTTCTTT.

The sample holds a few counts of this clonotype. The chain joins TRBV19 to TRBJ1-5; D gene uncertain. Trimming left V 1 base short and J 1 base short, with 5 bases between. Germline CDR1 reads LNHDA; CDR2 reads SQIVND (reference sequence). This CDR3 contains 14 residues. The CDR3, as DNA: TGTGCCAGTAGTATAGTTCAGAGCAATCAGCCCCAGCATTTT. Translation gives CASSIVQSNQPQHF.

The chain links TRBV19 to TRBJ1-1, with TRBD1 identical over 9 bases. With V trimmed by 3 bases and J by 0 bases, 5 bases remained unmatched. Germline CDR1 and CDR2: LNHDA and SQIVND (reference sequence). This CDR3 has 16 amino acids. The CDR3 DNA is TGTGCCAGTAGTATTCGTCGGGACAGGGTGAACACTGAAGCTTTCTTT. It codes for CASSIRRDRVNTEAFF. Complete variable domain (other parts from reference TRBV19 and TRBJ1-1): DGGITQSPKYLFRKEGQNVTLSCEQNLNHDAMYWYRQDPGQGLRLIYYSQIVNDFQKGDIAEGYSVSREKKESFPLTVTSAQKNPTAFYLCASSIRRDRVNTEAFFGQGTRLTVV.

This clonotype was seen a handful of times. The rearrangement uses TRBV7-9 and TRBJ1-4; weak D call: TRBD1 (6 bases). Germline V gene sequence: CDR1 SEHNR, CDR2 FQNEAQ (reference sequence). The CDR3 extends over 17 amino acids. Trimming removed 1 base from V and 8 bases from J, with 20 bases in between. CDR3 amino acids: CASSLVPGQTPGEKLFF. The CDR3, as DNA: TGTGCCAGCAGCTTAGTCCCGGGACAAACGCCAGGAGAAAAACTGTTTTTT.

This clonotype was detected a few times. J is TRBJ1-5 and V is TRBV27; 9 bases agree with TRBD1. Germline V gene lookup returns CDR1 MNHEY and CDR2 SMNVEV (reference sequence). The CDR3 runs 14 residues. V shed 3 bases, J shed 9 bases, and the junction held 6 bases outside the gene matches. As DNA, the CDR3 is TGTGCCAGCAGTTTGGCGACAGGGGGGGGGCCCCAGCATTTT. Translated: CASSLATGGGPQHF.